The 29 T cell receptor beta chains reported below all come from one sample, sequenced in a study of T and B cells in COVID-19 patients. TRB was amplified from approximately 250-480 ng of blood genomic DNA. BIOMED2 TRB-A/B primer pools were used in multiplex TRB PCR. TCRdb reanalysed the multiplex PCR reads using MiXCR and keeps one entry per CDR3 protein. In the table there are 15,000 to 20,000 distinct CDR3 sequences, roughly 36% of which are singletons. Sequencing was done on a sample of blood. The receptors shown here come from a human donor with active COVID-19.

V is TRBV2 and J is TRBJ2-2; D gene unclear. CDR1 SNHLY and CDR2 FYNNEI come from the germline V gene. V lost 4 bases and J lost 0, with 9 bases in between. The CDR3 is 15 amino acids. The CDR3 spells CASSVRVANTGELFF. The CDR3 nucleotides read TGTGCCAGCAGTGTGAGAGTGGCGAACACCGGGGAGCTGTTTTTT.

The rearrangement uses TRBV19 and TRBJ2-2; 8 bases agree with TRBD1. From germline, CDR1 is LNHDA and CDR2 SQIVND (reference sequence). This CDR3 spans 18 amino acids. J was trimmed by 0 bases and V by 5 bases; bases with no gene match: 11. The CDR3 DNA is TGTGCCAGTAGTCCACGGACAGGGAAAGCCTCGAACACCGGGGAGCTGTTTTTT. Protein product: CASSPRTGKASNTGELFF.

This clonotype was counted between two and nine times. The CDR3 DNA follows: TGTGCCAGCAGTTACTCGCCTACAGGGCGAGAGACCCAGTACTTC. Translating it yields CASSYSPTGRETQYF. The chain is built from TRBV6-5 and TRBJ2-5; D may be TRBD1 (6 bases). Trimming removed 0 bases from V and 4 bases from J, with 12 bases in between. The germline CDR1 and CDR2 sequences are MNHEY and SVGAGI. This CDR3 is built from 15 residues.

This clonotype was seen a handful of times. As DNA, the CDR3 is TGTGCCAGCAGCTTAGGCTCAAAACAGGGCAGAGCCGGGGAGCTGTTTTTT. Residues: CASSLGSKQGRAGELFF. The chain joins TRBV7-2 to TRBJ2-2; weak D call: TRBD1 (6 bases). The V end lost 1 base, the J end lost 6 bases, and 18 bases lay between the germline ends. Germline V gives CDR1 SGHTA, CDR2 FQGNSA. The CDR3 runs to 17 residues. The whole variable domain, remainder taken from reference TRBV7-2 and TRBJ2-2, is GAGVSQSPSNKVTEKGKDVELRCDPISGHTALYWYRQSLGQGLEFLIYFQGNSAPDKSGLPSDRFSAERTGGSVSTLTIQRTQQEDSAVYLCASSLGSKQGRAGELFFGEGSRLTVL.

The chain uses TRBV5-5 and TRBJ2-7; D is possibly TRBD2 (6 bases). V was clipped by 0 bases and J by 4 bases, with 14 bases between them. The CDR3 totals 15 residues. From germline, CDR1 is SGHKS and CDR2 YYEKEE (reference sequence). The CDR3 region is CASSLAAGTGYEQYF. In DNA, the CDR3 is TGTGCCAGCAGCTTGGCAGCAGGGACTGGGTACGAGCAGTACTTC.

There are a few counts of this clonotype. This chain joins TRBV6-5 and TRBJ2-7, with TRBD1 matching over 8 bases. Germline V CDR1 and CDR2: MNHEY, SVGAGI. Trimming at V came to 6 bases and at J to 6 bases, leaving 4 bases not matched to a gene. The CDR3 covers 12 residues. The CDR3: CASRLTGVEQYV. The CDR3 DNA sequence: TGTGCCAGCAGGCTGACAGGGGTCGAGCAGTACGTC.

The rearrangement uses TRBV5-6 and TRBJ2-2; TRBD2 aligns across 8 bases. Germline CDR1 and CDR2: SGHDT and YYEEEE. Losses at the gene ends were 1 base for V and 5 bases for J; bases not matched to a gene: 13. The CDR3 covers 18 residues. The CDR3: CASSLIGGGPTITGELFF. The CDR3 DNA reads as TGTGCCAGCAGCTTGATAGGCGGGGGGCCCACCATTACCGGGGAGCTGTTTTTT. Full variable domain (outside the CDR3, taken from reference TRBV5-6 and TRBJ2-2): DAGVTQSPTHLIKTRGQQVTLRCSPKSGHDTVSWYQQALGQGPQFIFQYYEEEERQRGNFPDRFSGHQFPNYSSELNVNALLLGDSALYLCASSLIGGGPTITGELFFGEGSRLTVL.

The chain has TRBV11-2 and TRBJ2-5; possibly TRBD2 for D (6 bases). Germline V gene lookup returns CDR1 SGHAT and CDR2 FQNNGV. The ends were cut back, 4 bases at V and 1 base at J, with 10 bases in the middle. The CDR3 length is 14 residues. The CDR3 protein is CASSSLGGQETQYF. The CDR3 DNA sequence: TGTGCCAGCAGCTCCCTGGGGGGCCAAGAGACCCAGTACTTC.

By its share, this clonotype is medium-sized. The chain couples TRBV6-5 to TRBJ2-7; D might be TRBD2 (5 bases). The CDR3 runs to 15 residues. V dropped 0 bases and J dropped 6 bases, with 15 bases sitting between them. Germline V gene sequence: CDR1 MNHEY, CDR2 SVGAGI. CDR3 DNA sequence: TGTGCCAGCAGTTACTCGAGGGCTCCGCCGTCCGAGCAGTACGTC. Its translation is CASSYSRAPPSEQYV.

The chain couples TRBV7-6 to TRBJ2-7; 11 nucleotides agree with TRBD2. Per the germline V gene, CDR1 is SGHVS and CDR2 is FNYEAQ. Losses at the gene ends were 5 bases for V and 4 bases for J; bases not matched to a gene: 7. CDR3 length: 15 amino acids. DNA of the CDR3: TGTGCCAGCAGCCAATTAGCGGGGGGGCCTTACGAGCAGTACTTC. The encoded protein is CASSQLAGGPYEQYF.

A word on this clonotype: Given a much more abundant clone one base away, this may be a read error. The V call is TRBV27, the J call TRBJ2-3, with TRBD1 identical over 9 bases. The CDR3 is 17 residues long. Germline CDR1 MNHEY, CDR2 SMNVEV (reference sequence). Trimming took 5 bases from V and 0 from J; bases not matched to a gene: 9. The CDR3 nucleotides are TGTGCCAGCAGTCTCATCGGACAGGGGATAAGCACAGATACGCAGTATTTT. Protein product: CASSLIGQGISTDTQYF.

This clonotype is medium-sized by share. V usage is TRBV29-1 and J usage is TRBJ1-6, with D possibly being TRBD1 (6 bases). Trimming stripped 4 bases from V and 4 bases from J, with 8 bases between. The CDR3 extends over 13 amino acids. CDR1 is SQVTM and CDR2 is ANQGSEA in the germline V gene. The chain's CDR3 is CSVGQVYNSPLHF. Written as DNA, the CDR3 is TGCAGCGTTGGACAGGTTTATAATTCACCCCTCCACTTT.

In its sample, this clonotype is medium-sized. V is TRBV6-1 and J is TRBJ2-7, with D possibly TRBD2 on 5 matching bases. Germline V gives CDR1 MNHNS, CDR2 SASEGT. The germline V and J ends were trimmed by 5 bases and 0 bases, with 14 bases remaining between them. The CDR3 is 15 amino acids. The CDR3 DNA is TGTGCCAGCAGTCCGGGCGGAGGTTCCTCCTACGAGCAGTACTTC. It yields the protein CASSPGGGSSYEQYF.

This clonotype appeared a single time. DNA for the CDR3: TGTGCCAGCTACCGGCGAACGATGAACACTGAAGCTTTCTTT. As protein: CASYRRTMNTEAFF. The chain joins TRBV13 to TRBJ1-1, with D hard to call. The CDR3 length is 14 residues. Germline CDR1 is PRHDT and CDR2 is FYEKMQ (reference sequence). V dropped 8 bases and J dropped 0 bases, with 13 bases sitting between them.

This clonotype qualifies as large. The chain carries TRBV19 and TRBJ2-3; D unresolved. Germline CDR1 and CDR2: LNHDA and SQIVND (reference sequence). The CDR3 spans 12 residues. V was cut by 3 bases and J by 3 bases, with 4 bases left in between. CDR3 nucleotides: TGTGCCAGTAGTATCGGGACAGATACGCAGTATTTT. Translating gives CASSIGTDTQYF. Together with reference TRBV19 and TRBJ2-3, the CDR3 gives the full variable domain: DGGITQSPKYLFRKEGQNVTLSCEQNLNHDAMYWYRQDPGQGLRLIYYSQIVNDFQKGDIAEGYSVSREKKESFPLTVTSAQKNPTAFYLCASSIGTDTQYFGPGTRLTVL.

This clonotype was observed a single time. V is TRBV6-5 and J is TRBJ2-3, with D unclear. The germline CDR1 and CDR2 sequences are MNHEY and SVGAGI. With 2 bases removed from V and 7 bases from J, the gap between germline ends came to 19 bases. CDR3 size: 16 residues. As DNA, the CDR3 is TGTGCCAGCAGTTACGGATACCCTGGAAACTCCTATACGCAGTATTTT. It encodes CASSYGYPGNSYTQYF.

This clonotype is categorized as medium-sized (0.01 to 0.1%). This chain links TRBV29-1 with TRBJ2-3; 7 bases map to TRBD1. Losses at the gene ends were 7 bases for V and 0 bases for J; bases not matched to a gene: 7. CDR3 length: 14 amino acids. Germline CDR1 is SQVTM and CDR2 is ANQGSEA. Here the CDR3 DNA reads TGCAGCGCAAGAGGGACAGTTAGCACAGATACGCAGTATTTT. Protein: CSARGTVSTDTQYF.

CDR3 bases: TGTGCCAGCGACGAGGGGGGCGGTAACACTGAAGCTTTCTTT. It codes for CASDEGGGNTEAFF. The chain carries TRBV6-1 and TRBJ1-1; possibly TRBD1 for D (6 bases). This CDR3 has 14 residues. Germline CDR1 is MNHNS and CDR2 is SASEGT. V lost 8 bases, J lost 2 bases, and 15 bases lay in between.

This clonotype turned up a few times. The rearrangement links TRBV7-6 to TRBJ2-2; TRBD2 is a possible D gene (7 bases). V was pared by 4 bases and J by 3 bases, with 18 bases between. CDR3 size: 17 residues. Germline-derived CDR1 and CDR2 are SGHVS and FNYEAQ. The CDR3: CASSSPLGGGDTGELFF. The CDR3, as DNA: TGTGCCAGCAGCTCACCCTTAGGGGGAGGGGACACCGGGGAGCTGTTTTTT.

This rearrangement joins TRBV19 to TRBJ1-5; 7 nucleotides line up with TRBD1. The CDR3 length is 22 residues. Per the germline V gene, CDR1 is LNHDA and CDR2 is SQIVND (reference sequence). V lost 3 bases and J lost 3; bases outside the gene matches: 26. The CDR3 loop reads CASSIGFDIMDRRLVHNQPQHF. In nucleotides, the CDR3 is TGTGCCAGTAGTATCGGTTTCGATATTATGGACAGGCGACTCGTGCACAATCAGCCCCAGCATTTT.

This clonotype is judged medium-sized (0.01 to 0.1%). The CDR3 sequence: CASSIGLAGEQYF. In DNA, the CDR3 is TGTGCCAGTAGTATTGGACTAGCGGGGGAGCAGTACTTC. The rearrangement links TRBV19 to TRBJ2-7; 12 bases fit TRBD2. CDR3 size: 13 residues. Germline V lookup: CDR1 LNHDA, CDR2 SQIVND (reference sequence). V gave up 3 bases and J gave up 7 bases; unmatched junction bases: 1.

This clonotype occurred a few times. The CDR3 sequence: CASGLGVRETQYF. In DNA form, the CDR3 reads TGTGCCAGCGGTCTTGGGGTACGAGAGACCCAGTACTTC. The J gene is TRBJ2-5, the V gene TRBV12-3 or TRBV12-4; unclear D gene. The CDR3 runs 13 residues. Trimming cost V 8 bases and J 4 bases, with 14 bases left between them.

This clonotype was recorded a few times. The gene calls are TRBV5-4 and TRBJ2-1, with D possibly TRBD1 on 5 matching bases. Looked up from germline, CDR1 is SGHNT and CDR2 is YYREEE (reference sequence). With 4 bases removed from V and 8 bases from J, the gap between germline ends came to 10 bases. The CDR3 contains 12 residues. The CDR3 DNA sequence: TGTGCCAGCAGCGCAGACAGTTATGAGCAGTTCTTC. Its protein is CASSADSYEQFF.

V usage is TRBV10-3 and J usage is TRBJ1-2; D ambiguous. Germline-derived CDR1 and CDR2 are ENHRY and SYGVKD. Deletions cut 0 bases from V and 5 bases from J, with 4 bases between. The CDR3 is 12 residues long. CDR3 sequence: CAISESPYGYTF. CDR3 in DNA: TGTGCCATCAGTGAGTCCCCTTATGGCTACACCTTC.

The genes are TRBV9 and TRBJ2-3; 9 bases agree with TRBD2. Germline CDR1 and CDR2: SGDLS and YYNGEE. The CDR3 is 17 amino acids. The trim removed 3 bases at V and 2 bases at J, leaving 10 bases unmatched. The CDR3 here is CASSADTGTSYTDTQYF. CDR3 nucleotides: TGTGCCAGCAGCGCTGATACCGGGACTAGCTACACAGATACGCAGTATTTT.

The gene calls are TRBV5-5 and TRBJ2-5; 7 nucleotides match TRBD2. The ends lost 2 bases at V and 0 bases at J; junction bases unmatched: 13. The germline CDR1 and CDR2 sequences are SGHKS and YYEKEE (reference sequence). The CDR3 has 18 residues. The CDR3 DNA is TGTGCCAGCAGCTTAGGGTCTTTCTGGGGGGGAAACCAAGAGACCCAGTACTTC. It is translated as CASSLGSFWGGNQETQYF.

With respect to this clonotype: Being one base from a much bigger clone, this may be a read error. The chain combines TRBV27 with TRBJ2-2; D possibly corresponds to TRBD2 (5 bases). Trimming cost V 6 bases and J 3 bases, with 14 bases left between them. This CDR3 has 15 amino acids. CDR1 and CDR2 (germline): MNHEY, SMNVEV (reference sequence). The CDR3, as DNA: TGTGCCAGCAGGGCAATAGACGGGGACACCGGGGAGCTGTTTTTT. Protein: CASRAIDGDTGELFF.

The CDR3 loop reads CASSYSGGGRDTQYF. Written as DNA, the CDR3 is TGTGCCAGCAGTTACTCCGGGGGCGGTAGAGATACGCAGTATTTT. This chain uses TRBV6-2 or TRBV6-3 with TRBJ2-3; either TRBD1 or TRBD2 may fit D (6 bases each). Germline CDR1 is MNHEY and CDR2 is SVGEGT. This CDR3 has 15 amino acids. The V end lost 0 bases, the J end lost 5 bases, and 12 bases lay between the germline ends.

The chain uses TRBV5-4 and TRBJ2-6, with TRBD2 matching 12 bases. The germline CDR1 and CDR2 sequences are SGHNT and YYREEE (reference sequence). Trimming removed 4 bases from V and 3 bases from J; junction bases left unmatched: 14. This CDR3 has 20 amino acids. The CDR3 nucleotides read TGTGCCAGCAGCCCAAAAACTAGCGGGGGGCCAACAAGTGGGGCCAACGTCCTGACTTTC. It yields the protein CASSPKTSGGPTSGANVLTF.